This TCR beta chain was retrieved from a study of blood T cell repertoires in COVID-19. Some clones are missing from TCRdb's copy, which holds only in-frame ones; the method was immunoSEQ multiplex PCR. The data contain over 250,000 clones, over 85% of them singletons. Germline CDR1 reads MNHEY; CDR2 reads SMNVEV (reference sequence). The V and J ends lost 2 bases and 5 bases respectively, with 15 bases between them. This CDR3 region has 15 residues. The sample consisted of PBMCs or T cells enriched from blood (not recorded which). The clonotype comes from a man aged 55-75 years who had recovered from COVID-19. V and J are TRBV27 and TRBJ1-1; TRBD1 might be the D (6 bases). Here the CDR3 reads CASSLAAGVGTEAFF. The CDR3 DNA follows: TGTGCCAGCAGTTTAGCCGCAGGGGTCGGGACTGAAGCTTTCTTT.